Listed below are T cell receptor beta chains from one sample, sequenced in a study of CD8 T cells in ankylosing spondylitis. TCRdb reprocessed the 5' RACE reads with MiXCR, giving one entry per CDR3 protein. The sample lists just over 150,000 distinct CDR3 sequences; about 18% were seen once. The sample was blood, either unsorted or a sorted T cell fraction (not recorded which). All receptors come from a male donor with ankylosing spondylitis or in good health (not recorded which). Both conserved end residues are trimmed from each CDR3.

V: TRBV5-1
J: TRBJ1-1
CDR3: ASSLPGRLLQNTEAF

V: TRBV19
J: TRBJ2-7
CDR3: ASRQNYEQY

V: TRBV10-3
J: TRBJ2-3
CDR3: AISGTPSGYTDTQY

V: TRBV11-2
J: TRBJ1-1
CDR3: ASSLSAAQRVNTEAF

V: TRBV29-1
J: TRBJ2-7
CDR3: SVKVPGKTYEQY

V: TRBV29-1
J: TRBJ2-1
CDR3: SVGDLGGQQL

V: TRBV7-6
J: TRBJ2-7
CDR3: ASSLSLQKQY

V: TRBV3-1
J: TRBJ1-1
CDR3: ASSSQGAEAF

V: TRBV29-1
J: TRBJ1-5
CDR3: SVVGDSNQPQH

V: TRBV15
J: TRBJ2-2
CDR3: ATQKEPPGELF

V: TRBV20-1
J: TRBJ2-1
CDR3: SASGLFGANNEQF

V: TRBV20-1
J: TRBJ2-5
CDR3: SAERREGREETQY

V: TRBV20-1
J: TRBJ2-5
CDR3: SARQETQY

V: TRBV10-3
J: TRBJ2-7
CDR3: AIRLQGNEQY

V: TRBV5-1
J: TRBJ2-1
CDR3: ASSSRDRLYNEQF

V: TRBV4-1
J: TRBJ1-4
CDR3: ASSQDRGAEKLF

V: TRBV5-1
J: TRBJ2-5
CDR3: ASSLRFQETQY

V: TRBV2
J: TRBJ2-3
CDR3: ASIPGRAKDTQY

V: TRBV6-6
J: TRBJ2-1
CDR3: ASSPGRVVYNEQF

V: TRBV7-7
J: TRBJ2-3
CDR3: ASSLSSTTDTQY

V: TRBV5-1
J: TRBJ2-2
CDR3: ASSSRTGDTGELF

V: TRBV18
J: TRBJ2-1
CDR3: ASSPGTSDEQF

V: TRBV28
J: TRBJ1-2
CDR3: ATRQGATYGYT

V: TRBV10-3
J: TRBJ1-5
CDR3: AIKRGNNQPQH

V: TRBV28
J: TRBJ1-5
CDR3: ASRQGGSNQPQH

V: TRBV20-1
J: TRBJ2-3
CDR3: SARDGGVRTDTQY

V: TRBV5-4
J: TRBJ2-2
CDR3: ASSHSRGSITGELF

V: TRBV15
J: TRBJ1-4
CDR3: ATSRDRGEKLF

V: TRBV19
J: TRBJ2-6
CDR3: ASSVGQKFYSGANVLT

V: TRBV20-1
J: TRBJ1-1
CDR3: SARGHPQGTEAF

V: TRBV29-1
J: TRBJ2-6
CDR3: SVGARAGANVLT

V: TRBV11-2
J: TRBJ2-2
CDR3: ASSLIRGHSGELF

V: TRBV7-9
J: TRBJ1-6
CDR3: ASSLTGPSPLH

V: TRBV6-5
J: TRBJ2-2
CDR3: ASSRQGTFLF

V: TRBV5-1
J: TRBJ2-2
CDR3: ASFEAGGITGELF

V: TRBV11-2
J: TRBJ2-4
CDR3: ASSFELAKNIQY

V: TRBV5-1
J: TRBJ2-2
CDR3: ASAEGIVDGELF

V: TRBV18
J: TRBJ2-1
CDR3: ASSQVAASSYNEQF

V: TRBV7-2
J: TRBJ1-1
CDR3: ASSWGGMNTEAF

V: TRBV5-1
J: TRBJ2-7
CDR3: ASSPERSSYEQY

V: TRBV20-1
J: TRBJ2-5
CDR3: SAHSRDRTNYQETQY

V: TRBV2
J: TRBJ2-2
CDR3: ASSVGQGGIEELF

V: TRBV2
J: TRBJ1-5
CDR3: ASSAGQAWGNQPQH

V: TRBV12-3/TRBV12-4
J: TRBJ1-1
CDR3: ASTLTGGTEAF

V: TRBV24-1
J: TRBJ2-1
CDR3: ATSGFGLAGSNEQF

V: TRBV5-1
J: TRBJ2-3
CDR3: ASSAGLDTDTQY

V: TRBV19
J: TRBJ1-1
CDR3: ASSMGQNMNTEAF

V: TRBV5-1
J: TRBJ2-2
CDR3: ASSFSGETTGELF

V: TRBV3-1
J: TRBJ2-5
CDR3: ASSQDWSSGSKTQY

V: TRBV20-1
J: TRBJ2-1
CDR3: SAPGLAVNEQF

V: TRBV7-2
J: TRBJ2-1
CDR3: ASSSGVYNEQF

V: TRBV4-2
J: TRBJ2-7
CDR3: ASSQILADTYEQY